The entry that follows covers one T cell receptor (beta chain) sequence. Its antigen is unknown. This entry is derived from a study of cytomegalovirus exposure and HLA in healthy donors. General study findings and limits: The classifier reportedly diagnosed cytomegalovirus status with high sensitivity and specificity. Whilst most TCR sequences proved rare, a subset of public TCRs occurred across many donors. Some TCR beta chains (around 180 of them) were listed as cytomegalovirus-associated. First-cohort TCR clusters were later found to tend to co-occur in the approximately 120 validation repertoires.

Some clones are missing from TCRdb's copy, which holds only in-frame ones; the method was immunoSEQ multiplex PCR. Of 50,000 to 65,000 clones listed, 90% to 97% are singletons. This CDR3 spans 14 amino acids. Germline V gene sequence: CDR1 MDHEN, CDR2 SYDVKM. J gave up 5 bases and V 5 bases, and 7 bases lay outside the gene matches. Sequenced material: PBMCs. The chain uses TRBV28 and TRBJ2-5, with TRBD1 matching 8 bases. The TCR was taken from a woman between 18 and 30 years old in good health and CMV-seronegative. In nucleotides, the CDR3 is TGTGCCAGCAGTCCTGGGACAGGCCGGGAGACCCAGTACTTC. Translating it yields CASSPGTGRETQYF.